Listed below are T cell receptor beta chains from one sample, sequenced in a study of T cells after yellow fever vaccination. MiXCR was run by TCRdb on the 5' RACE reads, yielding one entry per CDR3 protein. The sample shows under 300,000 distinct CDR3 sequences, roughly 6.3% of them seen only once. Sequences were derived from CD4+ T cells sorted from PBMCs, sampled on the day of the yellow fever booster vaccination. These receptors came from a man aged 25 to 40 who received the YFV17D yellow fever vaccine. CDR3s include the opening cysteine and the closing phenylalanine or tryptophan. The order of the fields is CDR3 protein, J gene, V gene.

cdr3_aa: CASSLGTASGKPQHF
j_call: TRBJ1-5
v_call: TRBV12-3/TRBV12-4

cdr3_aa: CSAGRQDPLHTF
j_call: TRBJ1-2
v_call: TRBV20-1

cdr3_aa: CATQALGRTREITDTQYF
j_call: TRBJ2-3
v_call: TRBV10-3

cdr3_aa: CASSLSQGTQYF
j_call: TRBJ2-5
v_call: TRBV28

cdr3_aa: CASSQYSSGTQYF
j_call: TRBJ2-5
v_call: TRBV3-1

cdr3_aa: CASSLDLAGAGGTDTQYF
j_call: TRBJ2-3
v_call: TRBV5-1

cdr3_aa: CASSIGVEQYF
j_call: TRBJ2-7
v_call: TRBV7-9

cdr3_aa: CASSLDGYEAFF
j_call: TRBJ1-1
v_call: TRBV5-1

cdr3_aa: CSVDTGRNEQFF
j_call: TRBJ2-1
v_call: TRBV29-1

cdr3_aa: CASSLTQGYHEQYF
j_call: TRBJ2-7
v_call: TRBV11-2

cdr3_aa: CASSPTGTSSVEQFF
j_call: TRBJ2-1
v_call: TRBV5-1

cdr3_aa: CSCGTTRYEQYF
j_call: TRBJ2-7
v_call: TRBV20-1

cdr3_aa: CASSLLSGDYEQYF
j_call: TRBJ2-7
v_call: TRBV3-1

cdr3_aa: CASSTEPGRSGLQYF
j_call: TRBJ2-7
v_call: TRBV5-1

cdr3_aa: CSVVPATDTQYF
j_call: TRBJ2-3
v_call: TRBV29-1

cdr3_aa: CASSRPSNEQFF
j_call: TRBJ2-1
v_call: TRBV5-1

cdr3_aa: CSAGDGQGEIYEQYF
j_call: TRBJ2-7
v_call: TRBV20-1

cdr3_aa: CASSYLPGSYEQYF
j_call: TRBJ2-7
v_call: TRBV6-2/TRBV6-3

cdr3_aa: CASSKRTGEETQYF
j_call: TRBJ2-5
v_call: TRBV2

cdr3_aa: CASSTLGVEANTGELFF
j_call: TRBJ2-2
v_call: TRBV5-6

cdr3_aa: CASSLVRSEAFF
j_call: TRBJ1-1
v_call: TRBV5-6

cdr3_aa: CASSLDLWGIGTDTQYF
j_call: TRBJ2-3
v_call: TRBV5-4

cdr3_aa: CATSDPTGGGEQFF
j_call: TRBJ2-1
v_call: TRBV24-1

cdr3_aa: CSARDRRPIAPGELFF
j_call: TRBJ2-2
v_call: TRBV20-1

cdr3_aa: CSVEVGGPNTEAFF
j_call: TRBJ1-1
v_call: TRBV29-1

cdr3_aa: CSATPQTGYGQPQHF
j_call: TRBJ1-5
v_call: TRBV20-1

cdr3_aa: CASSLSQTNSNEQFF
j_call: TRBJ2-1
v_call: TRBV27

cdr3_aa: CSVDSGRAYGYTF
j_call: TRBJ1-2
v_call: TRBV29-1

cdr3_aa: CSASTPGSYNEQFF
j_call: TRBJ2-1
v_call: TRBV20-1

cdr3_aa: CASSLQGASEKLFF
j_call: TRBJ1-4
v_call: TRBV12-3/TRBV12-4

cdr3_aa: CASGLGEVETQYF
j_call: TRBJ2-5
v_call: TRBV12-5

cdr3_aa: CASSQPPLAGSTGELFF
j_call: TRBJ2-2
v_call: TRBV4-3

cdr3_aa: CASSLGQGDTGASVLTF
j_call: TRBJ2-6
v_call: TRBV5-1

cdr3_aa: CASSLGPGSGNTIYF
j_call: TRBJ1-3
v_call: TRBV7-2

cdr3_aa: CAISEPTQGAGEQYF
j_call: TRBJ2-7
v_call: TRBV10-3

cdr3_aa: CASSPRANGANVLTF
j_call: TRBJ2-6
v_call: TRBV4-1

cdr3_aa: CSVVIGQGAAQGAQYF
j_call: TRBJ2-3
v_call: TRBV29-1

cdr3_aa: CASSSTGTPTEQYF
j_call: TRBJ2-7
v_call: TRBV7-6

cdr3_aa: CSVNIPDTQYF
j_call: TRBJ2-3
v_call: TRBV20-1

cdr3_aa: CASRPPPGQGPYNEQFF
j_call: TRBJ2-1
v_call: TRBV28

cdr3_aa: CASSLVFGRGMQQFF
j_call: TRBJ2-1
v_call: TRBV11-2

cdr3_aa: CSATEQPLASWGNEQFF
j_call: TRBJ2-1
v_call: TRBV20-1

cdr3_aa: CASSFLAGGPSEQFF
j_call: TRBJ2-1
v_call: TRBV5-1

cdr3_aa: CASSARQGGTGELFF
j_call: TRBJ2-2
v_call: TRBV9

cdr3_aa: CCFRGVGDTQYF
j_call: TRBJ2-3
v_call: TRBV12-3/TRBV12-4

cdr3_aa: CASSFGGIGTQYF
j_call: TRBJ2-5
v_call: TRBV28

cdr3_aa: CASSPLGREFYEAFF
j_call: TRBJ1-1
v_call: TRBV5-1

cdr3_aa: CASRPTLHGPSLTYEQYF
j_call: TRBJ2-7
v_call: TRBV27

cdr3_aa: CASSLGTTSGANVLTF
j_call: TRBJ2-6
v_call: TRBV12-3/TRBV12-4

cdr3_aa: CASSLIMYQETQYF
j_call: TRBJ2-5
v_call: TRBV5-1

cdr3_aa: CASSPLVNTEAFF
j_call: TRBJ1-1
v_call: TRBV18

cdr3_aa: CASTKGIGLSYEQYF
j_call: TRBJ2-7
v_call: TRBV6-2/TRBV6-3

cdr3_aa: CSASHSRGVETQYF
j_call: TRBJ2-5
v_call: TRBV20-1

cdr3_aa: CASRTSGRRYTGELFF
j_call: TRBJ2-2
v_call: TRBV10-2

cdr3_aa: CASDSSIPPFEQFF
j_call: TRBJ2-1
v_call: TRBV5-1

cdr3_aa: CASSLAGANEQFF
j_call: TRBJ2-1
v_call: TRBV11-1

cdr3_aa: CASSESGGEETQYF
j_call: TRBJ2-5
v_call: TRBV25-1